These 23 T cell receptor beta chains came from one sample sequenced in a study of identical twins. A single record per CDR3 protein comes from TCRdb applying MiXCR to the 5' RACE reads. The data contain about 570,000 distinct CDR3 sequences, nearly 10% of them singletons. This same sample was also taken into another study, of yellow fever vaccine responses in identical twins.

The material sequenced was PBMCs. These receptors were taken from a woman between 18 and 29 years old in good health.

J is TRBJ2-3 and V is TRBV5-8; TRBD1 matches 8 bases. Trimming cost V 2 bases and J 3 bases; bases outside gene matches: 8. There are 16 residues in the CDR3. Germline-derived CDR1 and CDR2 are SGHTS and YDEGEE. The CDR3 DNA sequence: TGTGCCAGCAGCTTTAGACTCGGGGACAGGACAGATACGCAGTATTTT. Encoded protein: CASSFRLGDRTDTQYF.

This clonotype was observed many times. The J gene is TRBJ2-7, the V gene TRBV5-6; TRBD2 matches at 14 bases. The CDR3 is 15 residues long. CDR1 and CDR2 (germline): SGHDT, YYEEEE. J lost 8 bases, V lost 5 bases, and 9 bases had no gene match. CDR3 bases: TGTGCCAGCAGTCGTGGACTAGCGGGGGGCCAGCAGCAGTACTTC. Amino acid sequence: CASSRGLAGGQQQYF. Full variable domain (rest looked up from reference TRBV5-6 and TRBJ2-7): DAGVTQSPTHLIKTRGQQVTLRCSPKSGHDTVSWYQQALGQGPQFIFQYYEEEERQRGNFPDRFSGHQFPNYSSELNVNALLLGDSALYLCASSRGLAGGQQQYFGPGTRLTVT.

The rearrangement uses TRBV12-3 or TRBV12-4 and TRBJ2-7; 8 bases map to TRBD1. This CDR3 region has 15 residues. The J segment lost 2 bases and the V segment lost 5 bases, leaving 8 bases of the junction unmatched. In DNA form, the CDR3 reads TGTGCCAGCAGTAGACCCGGGACAGGCGCCTACGAGCAGTACTTC. Amino acids: CASSRPGTGAYEQYF.

At least ten counts were recorded for this clonotype. The chain has TRBV20-1 and TRBJ2-7; 7 bases are a match to TRBD2. There are 12 residues in the CDR3. Germline CDR1 DFQATT, CDR2 SNEGSKA (reference sequence). Here the CDR3 DNA reads TGCAGCGCCCGGGAGGCCTCCTACGAGCAGTACTTC. This translates into CSAREASYEQYF.

About this clonotype itself: A read error may produce the germline difference seen at one junction end. The J gene is TRBJ2-1, the V gene TRBV3-1, with 12 positions matching TRBD2. This CDR3 is built from 18 residues. CDR1 and CDR2 (germline): LGHDT, YNNKEL (reference sequence). The CDR3 DNA reads TGTGCCCGCAGGCCAAATGCCGGACTAGCGGGAACCTACAATGAGCAGTTCTTC. This translates into CARRPNAGLAGTYNEQFF.

This clonotype was seen many times. This chain joins TRBV10-3 and TRBJ2-1, with D tentatively TRBD2 (6 bases). Per the germline V gene, CDR1 is ENHRY and CDR2 is SYGVKD. Trimming removed 3 bases at V and 1 base at J, with 10 bases between. This CDR3 has 15 residues. In DNA form, the CDR3 reads TGTGCCATCAGTGATTTGGCGGGATCCTACAATGAGCAGTTCTTC. Amino acids: CAISDLAGSYNEQFF.

This clonotype was detected a few times. The CDR3 sequence is CASRQGTGTQYF. For the CDR3, the DNA is TGTGCCAGCAGGCAGGGTACCGGGACCCAGTACTTC. The V and J genes are TRBV6-5 and TRBJ2-5; tentative D call: TRBD1 (5 bases). The CDR3 contains 12 residues. Germline loops: CDR1 MNHEY, CDR2 SVGAGI. V was trimmed by 6 bases and J by 7 bases, leaving 12 bases between them.

This clonotype was detected only a few times. V is TRBV6-2 or TRBV6-3 and J is TRBJ2-7; 10 bases are shared with TRBD1. CDR3 length equals 16 residues. Losses at the gene ends were 0 bases for V and 5 bases for J; bases not matched to a gene: 7. Germline V CDR1 and CDR2: MNHEY, SVGEGT. CDR3 sequence: CASSYSGTGVPHEQYF. Written as DNA, the CDR3 is TGTGCCAGCAGTTACTCGGGGACAGGGGTCCCCCACGAGCAGTACTTC.

This clonotype was recorded a few times. The chain is built from TRBV20-1 and TRBJ1-2, with TRBD1 matching 9 bases. CDR3 length equals 15 residues. CDR1 DFQATT and CDR2 SNEGSKA come from the germline V gene (reference sequence). J was trimmed by 7 bases and V by 4 bases; bases with no gene match: 13. The CDR3 spells CSANKPGQGLGGYTF. The DNA for the CDR3 is TGCAGTGCTAATAAACCGGGACAGGGTTTAGGTGGCTACACCTTC.

This clonotype was counted ten times or more. J is TRBJ2-1 and V is TRBV20-1; TRBD1 matches at 8 bases. With 5 bases clipped from V and 6 bases from J, the junction kept 6 bases outside the gene matches. Germline V gene sequence: CDR1 DFQATT, CDR2 SNEGSKA (reference sequence). This CDR3 comprises 13 residues. Here the CDR3 reads CSAPGQGGNEQFF. Here the CDR3 DNA reads TGCAGTGCTCCCGGACAGGGTGGCAATGAGCAGTTCTTC.

This clonotype has at least ten counts. This rearrangement joins TRBV6-2 or TRBV6-3 to TRBJ2-2, with D unclear. This CDR3 contains 13 residues. V lost 0 bases and J lost 6, with 5 bases in between. Germline V gives CDR1 MNHEY, CDR2 SVGEGT. This CDR3 reads CASSYSTPGELFF. The CDR3 DNA follows: TGTGCCAGCAGTTACTCGACACCCGGGGAGCTGTTTTTT.

This clonotype was seen a handful of times. The chain employs TRBV12-3 or TRBV12-4 and TRBJ1-4; 7 bases are a match to TRBD1. The length of the CDR3 is 13 residues. V lost 8 bases, J lost 7 bases, and 7 bases stayed unmatched. The CDR3 DNA reads as TGTGCCAGCCAAGGACAGGCTGGTGAAAAACTGTTTTTT. Protein product: CASQGQAGEKLFF.

This clonotype was detected many times. The chain employs TRBV7-2 and TRBJ2-2; D is undetermined. The V and J ends lost 2 bases and 3 bases respectively, with 10 bases between them. The CDR3 extends over 15 amino acids. Germline CDR1 is SGHTA and CDR2 is FQGNSA. CDR3 nucleotides: TGTGCCAGCAGCTTAAACAGACCGGACACCGGGGAGCTGTTTTTT. Its protein is CASSLNRPDTGELFF.

This clonotype was seen a handful of times. This rearrangement joins TRBV6-2 or TRBV6-3 to TRBJ2-1, with a weak D call TRBD1 (5 bases). Per the germline V gene, CDR1 is MNHEY and CDR2 is SVGEGT. The length of the CDR3 is 16 residues. Trimming shortened V by 8 bases and J by 10 bases, and 27 bases separated the two germline ends. The CDR3 nucleotides read TGTGCCAGCCAAGGTCAGGGTTCCGGCTTAGATATGGAGCAGTTCTTC. Translating gives CASQGQGSGLDMEQFF.

J is TRBJ2-5 and V is TRBV11-2; 10 nucleotides agree with TRBD2. CDR3 size: 16 residues. Germline V CDR1 and CDR2: SGHAT, FQNNGV. Unmatched junction bases numbered 11, after V lost 5 bases and J lost 5 bases. The CDR3 sequence: CASSRFQRGGRETQYF. The CDR3 region has the DNA TGTGCCAGCAGCCGTTTCCAGCGGGGGGGCCGTGAGACCCAGTACTTC.

This clonotype was found a few times. J is TRBJ2-7 and V is TRBV20-1; 10 bases are shared with TRBD1. The germline CDR1 and CDR2 sequences are DFQATT and SNEGSKA (reference sequence). The CDR3 length is 12 residues. The junction had 4 bases not matched to a gene; V was cut back by 5 bases and J by 6 bases. CDR3 amino acids: CSASGTGVEQYF. Written as DNA, the CDR3 is TGCAGTGCTTCGGGGACAGGGGTCGAGCAGTACTTC.

The V call is TRBV28, the J call TRBJ2-7, with no clear D. Between the trimmed V and J ends, which lost 2 bases and 3 bases, there was a span of 11 bases. The CDR3 runs to 14 residues. Per germline, CDR1 MDHEN and CDR2 SYDVKM. DNA of the CDR3: TGTGCCAGCAGTTTAGTGGGATTAGGCTACGAGCAGTACTTC. This translates into CASSLVGLGYEQYF.

This clonotype was recorded at least ten times. The chain combines TRBV4-2 with TRBJ1-5; D is unclear. CDR1 and CDR2 (germline): LGHNA, YNFKEQ. Trimming cost V 2 bases and J 4 bases, with 3 bases left between them. The CDR3 is 12 residues long. This CDR3 is CASSQLNQPQHF. CDR3 DNA sequence: TGTGCCAGCAGCCAACTTAATCAGCCCCAGCATTTT.

This clonotype was recorded a few times. This chain joins TRBV20-1 and TRBJ2-5; 7 nucleotides align to TRBD1. CDR1 and CDR2 from the germline V gene are DFQATT and SNEGSKA (reference sequence). V lost 6 bases to trimming and J lost 4 bases; unmatched junction nucleotides: 5. The CDR3 consists of 12 residues. This CDR3 reads CSASDRVETQYF. The CDR3 DNA is TGCAGTGCCAGCGACAGGGTAGAGACCCAGTACTTC.

As concerns this clonotype: At one boundary the junction diverges from the germline segment, which might be a read error. The V gene is TRBV29-1, the J gene TRBJ1-2, with TRBD1 matching 8 bases. CDR3 size: 10 residues. Germline V gene data show CDR1 as SQVTM and CDR2 as ANQGSEA. As DNA, the CDR3 is TGCAGCGTAGTTGGGGAGGACAGGGTCTTC. It codes for CSVVGEDRVF.

This clonotype was detected a few times. The J gene is TRBJ2-1, the V gene TRBV20-1, with D unresolved. This CDR3 is built from 15 residues. V lost 0 bases to trimming and J lost 5 bases, with 14 bases between them. CDR1 DFQATT and CDR2 SNEGSKA come from the germline V gene (reference sequence). This CDR3 reads CSARDRRLGNNEQFF. The CDR3 DNA reads TGCAGTGCTAGAGATCGGAGACTGGGTAACAATGAGCAGTTCTTC.

In this sample, this clonotype turned up a few times. The chain couples TRBV20-1 to TRBJ1-3; tentatively, D is TRBD1 (5 bases). Trimming cost V 5 bases and J 0 bases, with 11 bases left between them. This CDR3 comprises 14 residues. Germline CDR1 reads DFQATT; CDR2 reads SNEGSKA (reference sequence). CDR3 protein: CSARRGISGNTIYF. DNA of the CDR3: TGCAGTGCTCGGAGGGGAATCTCTGGAAACACCATATATTTT.

This clonotype has just a few counts. This rearrangement joins TRBV15 to TRBJ2-7; 7 positions agree with TRBD2. Germline lookup yields CDR1 LNHNV and CDR2 YYDKDF (reference sequence). The CDR3 loop spans 14 amino acids. J was trimmed by 2 bases and V by 0 bases; bases with no gene match: 1. The CDR3 reads CATSREGGAYEQYF. CDR3 nucleotide sequence: TGTGCCACCAGCAGAGAGGGGGGGGCCTACGAGCAGTACTTC.